These 14 T cell receptor beta chains were sequenced from one sample in a study of shared clonotypes between healthy human individuals. Some clones are missing from TCRdb's copy, which holds only in-frame ones; the method was immunoSEQ multiplex PCR. The sample yields under 1 million clones, 90% to 98% seen once. Only CD45RO-negative cells positively selected for CCR7 counted as naive CD8 cells, so terminally differentiated effector memory CD45RA+ cells were excluded. The material sequenced was naive CD8+ T cells sorted from blood. These receptors were taken from a man younger than 40 in good health.

The J gene is TRBJ2-7, the V gene TRBV7-9; D perhaps matches TRBD1 (6 bases). This CDR3 has 14 amino acids. Germline V gene data show CDR1 as SEHNR and CDR2 as FQNEAQ (reference sequence). Trimming pared 0 bases from V and 5 bases from J, leaving 11 bases between. CDR3 sequence reads: CASSLARGFDEQYF. The CDR3 DNA follows: TGTGCCAGCAGCTTAGCGAGGGGGTTCGACGAGCAGTACTTC.

The rearrangement links TRBV7-8 to TRBJ2-6; D uncertain. The germline CDR1 and CDR2 sequences are SGHVS and FQNEAQ. Trimming left V 6 bases short and J 6 bases short, with 6 bases between. This CDR3 comprises 12 residues. The chain's CDR3 is CASRPEANVLTF. DNA for the CDR3: TGTGCCAGCAGGCCGGAGGCCAACGTCCTGACTTTC.

This chain connects TRBV7-2 to TRBJ2-1; TRBD1 agrees at 8 bases. Germline CDR1 is SGHTA and CDR2 is FQGNSA. J lost 5 bases, V lost 2 bases, and 11 bases had no gene match. The CDR3 has 17 residues. CDR3 nucleotide sequence: TGTGCCAGCAGCTTACCAGGGGGCCCACTTCGAGACAATGAGCAGTTCTTC. Protein sequence: CASSLPGGPLRDNEQFF.

The V and J genes are TRBV7-2 and TRBJ2-7, with TRBD2 matching 13 bases. CDR3 length equals 19 residues. Per germline, CDR1 SGHTA and CDR2 FQGNSA. The V segment lost 2 bases and the J segment 6 bases; nucleotides outside the gene matches: 16. Here the CDR3 DNA reads TGTGCCAGCAGCTTAAGGGACGGACTAGCGGGAGTGATAGGGAGCGAGCAGTACTTC. This translates into CASSLRDGLAGVIGSEQYF.

J is TRBJ2-3 and V is TRBV27; D gene unclear. From germline, CDR1 is MNHEY and CDR2 SMNVEV (reference sequence). With 2 bases removed from V and 0 bases from J, the gap between germline ends came to 9 bases. The CDR3 extends over 15 amino acids. CDR3 coding DNA: TGTGCCAGCAGTTTACAAACAGCTAGCACAGATACGCAGTATTTT. It is translated as CASSLQTASTDTQYF.

The rearrangement joins TRBV6-6 to TRBJ2-2; D not certain. V dropped 5 bases and J dropped 3 bases, with 4 bases sitting between them. The CDR3 is 12 amino acids. Germline values: CDR1 MNHNY, CDR2 SVGAGI (reference sequence). The CDR3 spells CASSLDTGELFF. CDR3 nucleotides: TGTGCCAGCAGTCTGGACACCGGGGAGCTGTTTTTT.

CDR3: CASSLSTGDDGYTF. CDR3 coding DNA: TGCGCCAGCAGCTTGTCGACAGGGGATGATGGCTACACCTTC. V usage is TRBV5-1 and J usage is TRBJ1-2, with 8 bases identical to TRBD1. The junction had 5 bases not matched to a gene; V was cut back by 1 base and J by 6 bases. Germline CDR1 reads SGHRS; CDR2 reads YFSETQ. The CDR3 extends over 14 amino acids.

This clone was seen only a few times. The V gene is TRBV7-6, the J gene TRBJ2-1; 8 positions match TRBD2. V trimming: 4 bases; J trimming: 9 bases; junction bases outside the gene matches: 5. Looked up from germline, CDR1 is SGHVS and CDR2 is FNYEAQ. This CDR3 comprises 13 residues. CDR3 sequence: CASSSGLDVEQFF. The CDR3 DNA reads as TGTGCCAGCAGCTCGGGACTAGATGTTGAGCAGTTCTTC.

The chain links TRBV4-3 to TRBJ2-1, with a tentative D call TRBD2 (5 bases). The CDR3 has 15 amino acids. V lost 0 bases and J lost 3, with 9 bases in between. CDR1 LGHNA and CDR2 YSLEER come from the germline V gene. DNA for the CDR3: TGCGCCAGCAGCCAAGATGGAGAGGGCTACAATGAGCAGTTCTTC. Translating gives CASSQDGEGYNEQFF.

The sample holds one count of this clone. Other DNA sequences from this sample encode an identical CDR3 as well. The chain couples TRBV4-1 to TRBJ2-5; the D gene could be TRBD1 or TRBD2 (5 bases each). Trimming cost V 6 bases and J 4 bases, with 6 bases left between them. CDR1 MGHRA and CDR2 YSYEKL come from the germline V gene. There are 11 residues in the CDR3. CDR3 sequence: CASSGGETQYF. The CDR3 DNA reads as TGCGCCAGCAGTGGGGGAGAGACCCAGTACTTC.

V and J are TRBV28 and TRBJ2-1, with 7 bases that match TRBD2. There are 16 residues in the CDR3. Per germline, CDR1 MDHEN and CDR2 SYDVKM. The junction had 10 bases not matched to a gene; V was cut back by 4 bases and J by 4 bases. In DNA form, the CDR3 reads TGTGCCAGCAGTTCAACAAGCGGGACGGCATACAATGAGCAGTTCTTC. It yields the protein CASSSTSGTAYNEQFF.

This clone was seen only a few times. This sequence joins TRBV5-4 and TRBJ2-4; D unclear. In germline, CDR1 is SGHNT, CDR2 YYREEE (reference sequence). V dropped 2 bases and J dropped 5 bases, with 8 bases sitting between them. The CDR3 totals 13 residues. The CDR3 reads CASSLASENIQYF. The CDR3 nucleotides read TGTGCCAGCAGCTTAGCCTCGGAAAACATTCAGTACTTC.

The V gene is TRBV4-3, the J gene TRBJ2-7, with a tentative D call TRBD2 (5 bases). This CDR3 has 18 amino acids. V lost 0 bases, J lost 3 bases, and 21 bases lay in between. Germline V lookup: CDR1 LGHNA, CDR2 YSLEER. The CDR3 region is CASSQDRTVLTKNYEQYF. The CDR3 DNA sequence: TGCGCCAGCAGCCAAGACAGGACGGTATTGACTAAAAACTACGAGCAGTACTTC.

On this clone itself: Distinct nucleotide sequences in the sample also encode this CDR3. The V gene is TRBV5-1, the J gene TRBJ2-1; D is uncertain. CDR1 SGHRS and CDR2 YFSETQ come from the germline V gene. The CDR3 covers 13 residues. The V and J ends lost 0 bases and 0 bases respectively, with 1 base between them. For the CDR3, the DNA is TGCGCCAGCAGCTTGGCCTCCTACAATGAGCAGTTCTTC. Protein sequence: CASSLASYNEQFF.